This T cell receptor beta chain came from a study of cytomegalovirus exposure and HLA in healthy donors. Study findings and constraints: Highly shared sequence variants in one cluster were likely a sequencing artifact. Some V segments, including TRBV6-2 and TRBV6-3, were excluded as indistinguishable.

Germline assignment: CDR1 MNHNS and CDR2 SASEGT. Trimming shortened V by 5 bases and J by 5 bases, and 18 bases separated the two germline ends. This CDR3 has 15 amino acids. About this clone itself: Its antigen remains unknown.

Primers for the PCR totalled 60 Vbeta and 13 Jbeta. The table came from immunoSEQ multiplex PCR; TCRdb's copy has only in-frame clones and leaves some out. The sample has roughly 200,000 clones, roughly 87% seen once; the top ten hold roughly 0.98%. The specimen sequenced was PBMCs. This clonotype was obtained from a boy between 2 and 10 years old in good health and CMV-seronegative. The chain carries TRBV6-1 and TRBJ1-2; tentatively, D is TRBD1 (6 bases). DNA of the CDR3: TGTGCCAGCAGTCCTCAAGGACAGTCGGGTTATGGCTACACCTTC. Translating gives CASSPQGQSGYGYTF.